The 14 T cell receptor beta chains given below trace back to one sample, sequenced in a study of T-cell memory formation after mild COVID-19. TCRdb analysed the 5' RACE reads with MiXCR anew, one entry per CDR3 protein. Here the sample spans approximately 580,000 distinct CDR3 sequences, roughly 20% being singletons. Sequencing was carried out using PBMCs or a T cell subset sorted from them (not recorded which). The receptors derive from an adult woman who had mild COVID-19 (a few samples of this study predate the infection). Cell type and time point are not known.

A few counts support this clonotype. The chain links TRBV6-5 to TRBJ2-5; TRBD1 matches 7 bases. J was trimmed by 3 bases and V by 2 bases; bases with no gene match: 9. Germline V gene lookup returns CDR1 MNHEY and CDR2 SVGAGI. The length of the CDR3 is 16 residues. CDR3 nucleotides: TGTGCCAGCAGTTACGTCCCGGGAACAGGGGAAGAGACCCAGTACTTC. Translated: CASSYVPGTGEETQYF.

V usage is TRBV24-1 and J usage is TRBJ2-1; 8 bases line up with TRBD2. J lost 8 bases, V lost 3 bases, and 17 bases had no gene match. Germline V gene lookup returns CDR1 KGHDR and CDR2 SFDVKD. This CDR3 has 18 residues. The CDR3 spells CATSDRAPGGAQIHEQFF. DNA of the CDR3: TGTGCCACCAGTGATCGGGCCCCGGGGGGGGCACAAATTCATGAGCAGTTCTTC.

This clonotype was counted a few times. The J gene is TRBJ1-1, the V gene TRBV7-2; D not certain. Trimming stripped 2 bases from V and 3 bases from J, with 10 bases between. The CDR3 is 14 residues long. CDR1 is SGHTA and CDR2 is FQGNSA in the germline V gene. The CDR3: CASSLSWRDTEAFF. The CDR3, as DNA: TGTGCCAGCAGCTTAAGTTGGCGGGACACTGAAGCTTTCTTT.

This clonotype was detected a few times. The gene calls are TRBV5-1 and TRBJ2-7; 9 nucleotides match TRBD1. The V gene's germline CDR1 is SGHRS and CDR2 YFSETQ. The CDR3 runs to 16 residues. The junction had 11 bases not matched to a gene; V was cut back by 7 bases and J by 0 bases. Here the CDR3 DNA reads TGCGCCAGCCGGCATTCACCGGGACAGGGCTCCTACGAGCAGTACTTC. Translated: CASRHSPGQGSYEQYF.

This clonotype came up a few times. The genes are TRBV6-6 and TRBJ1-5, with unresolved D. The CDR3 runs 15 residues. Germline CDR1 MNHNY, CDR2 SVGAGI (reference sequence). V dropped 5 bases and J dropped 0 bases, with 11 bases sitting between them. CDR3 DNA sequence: TGTGCCAGCAGTACCGGACGGCTTAGCAATCAGCCCCAGCATTTT. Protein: CASSTGRLSNQPQHF.

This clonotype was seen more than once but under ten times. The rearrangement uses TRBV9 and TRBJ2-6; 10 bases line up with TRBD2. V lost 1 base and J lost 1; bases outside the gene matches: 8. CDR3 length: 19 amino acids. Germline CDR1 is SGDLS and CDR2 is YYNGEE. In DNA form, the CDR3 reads TGTGCCAGCAGCGTATCCACTAGCGGGATCCGATCTGGGGCCAACGTCCTGACTTTC. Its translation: CASSVSTSGIRSGANVLTF.

CDR3 protein: CSVARGQAGNTIYF. The CDR3 DNA reads as TGCAGCGTAGCAAGAGGCCAGGCTGGAAACACCATATATTTT. The genes are TRBV29-1 and TRBJ1-3, with D unclear. The length of the CDR3 is 14 residues. CDR1 is SQVTM, CDR2 ANQGSEA, per germline. The V gene lost 6 bases and the J gene lost 2 bases, with 14 bases spanning the gap. Filled out from reference TRBV29-1 and TRBJ1-3, the complete variable domain reads SAVISQKPSRDICQRGTSLTIQCQVDSQVTMMFWYRQQPGQSLTLIATANQGSEATYESGFVIDKFPISRPNLTFSTLTVSNMSPEDSSIYLCSVARGQAGNTIYFGEGSWLTVV.

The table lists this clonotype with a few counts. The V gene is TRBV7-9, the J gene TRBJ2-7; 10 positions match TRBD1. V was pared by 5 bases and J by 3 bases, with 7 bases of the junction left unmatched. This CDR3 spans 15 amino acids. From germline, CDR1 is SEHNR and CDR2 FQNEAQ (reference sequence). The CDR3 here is CASSPGQGGLYEQYF. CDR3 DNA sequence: TGTGCCAGCAGCCCCGGACAGGGGGGTCTCTACGAGCAGTACTTC.

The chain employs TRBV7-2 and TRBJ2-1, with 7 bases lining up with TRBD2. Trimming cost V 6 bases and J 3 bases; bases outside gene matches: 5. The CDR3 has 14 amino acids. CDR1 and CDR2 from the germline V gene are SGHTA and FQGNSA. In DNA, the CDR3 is TGTGCCAGCAGACGGACTAGTGACTACAATGAGCAGTTCTTC. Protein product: CASRRTSDYNEQFF.

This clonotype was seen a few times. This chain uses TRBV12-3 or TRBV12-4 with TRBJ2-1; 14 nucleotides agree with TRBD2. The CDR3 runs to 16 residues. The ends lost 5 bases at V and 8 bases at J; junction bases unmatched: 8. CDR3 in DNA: TGTGCCAGCAGTCCTTCCGGGACTAGCGGGAGCGATGAGCAGTTCTTC. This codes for CASSPSGTSGSDEQFF.

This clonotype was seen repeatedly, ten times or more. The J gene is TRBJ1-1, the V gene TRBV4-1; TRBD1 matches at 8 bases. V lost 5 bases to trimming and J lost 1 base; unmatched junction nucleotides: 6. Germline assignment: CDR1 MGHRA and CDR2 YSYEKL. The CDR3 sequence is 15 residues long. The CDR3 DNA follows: TGCGCCAGCAGCGAAGGACAGGGAAGGAACACTGAAGCTTTCTTT. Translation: CASSEGQGRNTEAFF.

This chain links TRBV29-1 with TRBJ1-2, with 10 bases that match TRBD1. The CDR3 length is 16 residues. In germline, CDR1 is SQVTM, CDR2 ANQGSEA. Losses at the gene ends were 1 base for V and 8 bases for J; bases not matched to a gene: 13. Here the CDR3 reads CSVEALGQGGFRGYTF. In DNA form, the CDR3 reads TGCAGCGTTGAAGCCCTCGGACAGGGGGGATTTCGGGGCTACACCTTC.

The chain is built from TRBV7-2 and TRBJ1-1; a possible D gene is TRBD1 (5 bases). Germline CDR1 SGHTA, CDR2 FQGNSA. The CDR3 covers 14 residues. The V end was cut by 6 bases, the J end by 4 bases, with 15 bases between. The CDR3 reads CASRKPLGGTEAFF. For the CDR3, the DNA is TGTGCCAGCAGGAAGCCTTTGGGGGGCACTGAAGCTTTCTTT.

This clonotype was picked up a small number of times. The CDR3 region has the DNA TGTGCCAGCAGCTTCCCCCTGGTACTGAGGGAGCAGTTCTTC. Amino acid sequence: CASSFPLVLREQFF. The chain combines TRBV7-9 with TRBJ2-1; unclear D gene. This CDR3 comprises 14 residues. Germline V CDR1 and CDR2: SEHNR, FQNEAQ (reference sequence). The germline V and J ends were trimmed by 3 bases and 10 bases, with 16 bases remaining between them.